This record looks at one T cell receptor (beta chain) sequence and its context. The data were taken from a study of T cell changes during pregnancy in multiple sclerosis. Sequencing was performed with immunoSEQ multiplex PCR; in TCRdb, only in-frame clones are kept and a portion is missing. Of approximately 42,000 clones listed, roughly 80% are singletons. Germline V gene sequence: CDR1 KGHSH, CDR2 LQKENI. The CDR3 is 14 amino acids. V shed 6 bases, J shed 3 bases, and the junction held 4 bases outside the gene matches. The J gene is TRBJ1-3, the V gene TRBV18; 8 positions match TRBD1. Material: CD4+ T cells from peripheral blood mononuclear cells, obtained before pregnancy. The origin of this receptor is a female donor with multiple sclerosis, enrolled in a pregnancy study. The DNA of the CDR3 is TGTGCCAGCTCGCCGGGGACAGGTGGAAACACCATATATTTT. Protein: CASSPGTGGNTIYF. Looking up the rest from reference TRBV18 and TRBJ1-3 gives the full variable domain: NAGVMQNPRHLVRRRGQEARLRCSPMKGHSHVYWYRQLPEEGLKFMVYLQKENIIDESGMPKERFSAEFPKEGPSILRIQQVVRGDSAAYFCASSPGTGGNTIYFGEGSWLTVV.